One sample yielded the 5 T cell receptor beta chains listed below, sequenced in a study of blood T cell repertoires in COVID-19. Clones were sequenced by immunoSEQ multiplex PCR, and TCRdb holds only the in-frame ones, with some missing. Found here are 310,000 or so clones, more than 80% of them singletons; the top ten hold 6.4%. Sequenced sample: peripheral blood. The receptors were sampled from a young man who had recovered from COVID-19.

This clone has just one count. CDR3 region: CASSIARGTTDTQYF. The CDR3 nucleotides are TGTGCCAGTAGTATTGCGCGGGGGACCACAGATACGCAGTATTTT. V gene TRBV19 combines with J gene TRBJ2-3, with 7 bases fitting TRBD2. The CDR3 runs 15 residues. The germline V gene has CDR1 LNHDA and CDR2 SQIVND (reference sequence). Losses at the gene ends were 3 bases for V and 2 bases for J; bases not matched to a gene: 5.

The chain has TRBV7-9 and TRBJ2-5, with TRBD2 as a possible D gene (5 bases). V gave up 0 bases and J gave up 9 bases, with 17 bases separating them. This CDR3 has 15 amino acids. Germline CDR1 is SEHNR and CDR2 is FQNEAQ (reference sequence). The CDR3 DNA follows: TGTGCCAGCAGCTTAGCTCAACAAGTCCTGCGGGCCCAGTACTTC. The encoded protein is CASSLAQQVLRAQYF.

The CDR3 DNA reads TGCAGCGTTGGTTCGGGGACTAACTATGGCTACACCTTC. Its protein is CSVGSGTNYGYTF. V usage is TRBV29-1 and J usage is TRBJ1-2, with D unclear. This CDR3 region has 13 residues. The germline CDR1 and CDR2 sequences are SQVTM and ANQGSEA. V was trimmed by 4 bases and J by 0 bases, leaving 9 bases between them.

This rearrangement joins TRBV6-5 to TRBJ1-2; tentatively, D is TRBD1 (6 bases). With 2 bases removed from V and 8 bases from J, the gap between germline ends came to 12 bases. Germline loops: CDR1 MNHEY, CDR2 SVGAGI. This CDR3 has 13 residues. The CDR3, as DNA: TGTGCCAGCAGTTACACCTACAGGGACGGCTACACCTTC. Its translation is CASSYTYRDGYTF.

The chain uses TRBV10-3 and TRBJ2-6; D ambiguous. Looked up from germline, CDR1 is ENHRY and CDR2 is SYGVKD. This CDR3 is built from 16 residues. The V and J ends lost 2 bases and 0 bases respectively, with 8 bases between them. In DNA form, the CDR3 reads TGTGCCATCAGTGAGCGACTGTTCTCTGGGGCCAACGTCCTGACTTTC. Translated: CAISERLFSGANVLTF.